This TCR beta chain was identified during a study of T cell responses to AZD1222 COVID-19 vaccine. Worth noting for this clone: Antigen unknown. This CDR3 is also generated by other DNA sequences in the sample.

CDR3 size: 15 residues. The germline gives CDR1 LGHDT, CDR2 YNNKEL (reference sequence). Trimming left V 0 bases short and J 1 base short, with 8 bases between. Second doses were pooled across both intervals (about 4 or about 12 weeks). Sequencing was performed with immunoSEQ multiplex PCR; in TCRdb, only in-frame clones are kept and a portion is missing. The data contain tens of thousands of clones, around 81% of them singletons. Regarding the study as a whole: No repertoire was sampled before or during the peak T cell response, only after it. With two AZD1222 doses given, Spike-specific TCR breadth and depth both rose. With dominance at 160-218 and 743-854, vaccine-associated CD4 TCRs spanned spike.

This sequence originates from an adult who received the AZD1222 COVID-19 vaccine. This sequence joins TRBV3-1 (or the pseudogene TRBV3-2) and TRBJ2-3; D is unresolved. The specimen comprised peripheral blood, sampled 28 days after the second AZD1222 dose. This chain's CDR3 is CASSQDLAGTDTQYF. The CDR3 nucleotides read TGTGCCAGCAGCCAAGATCTGGCGGGCACAGATACGCAGTATTTT.